The entry below gives a single T cell receptor beta chain sequence along with its context. The antigen remains undetermined. The record originates from a study of cytomegalovirus exposure and HLA in healthy donors. Study-level findings and limits: Reports described diagnosis of cytomegalovirus status by the classifier as highly specific and sensitive. Immune exposure data for these donors was limited to CMV serostatus. With later analysis, a missense DCLRE1C variant became linked to TCR beta V- and J-gene trimming. Previous analysis showed most TCR beta V segments were productive about 87% or about 30% of the time.

There are 16 residues in the CDR3. Trimming left V 1 base short and J 0 bases short, with 12 bases between. Germline CDR1 SGHNT, CDR2 YYREEE (reference sequence). 60 Vbeta and 13 Jbeta primers were used in PCR. Using immunoSEQ multiplex PCR, the repertoire was profiled, and TCRdb retains in-frame clones only, with some absent. There are 100,000 to 120,000 clones in the sample; roughly 70% occur only once, and under 1.5% lies in the top ten. The chain carries TRBV5-4 and TRBJ2-3; possible D gene TRBD2, 5 bases. Sequenced input: PBMCs. The origin of this receptor is a man aged 40-49 years in good health and CMV-seronegative. The CDR3 loop is CASSLMVRGSTDTQYF. Written as DNA, the CDR3 is TGTGCCAGCAGCTTGATGGTTCGAGGGAGCACAGATACGCAGTATTTT.